The 10 T cell receptor beta chains presented below share a single source sample, sequenced in a study of CD8 T cells in Susac syndrome. Random-hexamer reverse transcription was applied to roughly 0.45 to 1 ug RNA. TCRdb passed the immunoSEQ multiplex PCR reads through MiXCR, listing each CDR3 protein once. This sample has approximately 300,000 distinct CDR3 sequences, with roughly 90% found just once. Sequenced sample: CD8+ T cells from PBMCs. The receptors were sampled from a human donor with multiple sclerosis.

The rearrangement uses TRBV6-2 or TRBV6-3 and TRBJ1-5; D is perhaps TRBD1 (6 bases). The CDR3 runs to 14 residues. Germline assignment: CDR1 MNHEY and CDR2 SVGEGT. Deletions cut 8 bases from V and 4 bases from J, with 15 bases between. CDR3: CASEQGEGNQPQHF. The CDR3 nucleotides are TGTGCCAGCGAACAGGGTGAAGGGAATCAGCCCCAGCATTTT.

This chain uses TRBV7-9 with TRBJ1-1, with no clear D. The germline CDR1 and CDR2 sequences are SEHNR and FQNEAQ (reference sequence). The CDR3 runs 13 residues. V was cut by 8 bases and J by 2 bases, with 12 bases left in between. DNA of the CDR3: TGTGCCAGCTCTCCCCCGGCCAACACTGAAGCTTTCTTT. The encoded protein is CASSPPANTEAFF.

The chain employs TRBV5-4 and TRBJ2-5; 11 bases map to TRBD2. The CDR3 is 15 residues long. After removal of 4 bases from V and 1 base from J, the junction contained 3 bases not matched to a gene. CDR1 and CDR2 (germline): SGHNT, YYREEE (reference sequence). CDR3 DNA sequence: TGTGCCAGCAGCGGGGGACTAGCGGTCCAAGAGACCCAGTACTTC. It is translated as CASSGGLAVQETQYF.

The chain recombines TRBV29-1 with TRBJ2-7, with D possibly TRBD2 on 5 matching bases. Trimming shortened V by 7 bases and J by 6 bases, and 19 bases separated the two germline ends. CDR3 length: 13 amino acids. The germline V gene encodes CDR1 SQVTM and CDR2 ANQGSEA. The CDR3 spells CSGIPEVGGEQYF. The CDR3 bases are TGCAGCGGCATACCGGAGGTCGGTGGCGAGCAGTACTTC.

This clonotype has only one observation. The J gene is TRBJ2-7, the V gene TRBV6-2 or TRBV6-3; 14 bases match TRBD2. The germline V gene encodes CDR1 MNHEY and CDR2 SVGEGT. CDR3 length equals 15 residues. The trim removed 9 bases at V and 2 bases at J, leaving 6 bases unmatched. The CDR3 DNA reads TGTGCCAGTCAACCGGGACTAGCGGGAGCCTACGAGCAGTACTTC. Encoded protein: CASQPGLAGAYEQYF.

The V call is TRBV14, the J call TRBJ2-1; 8 bases are a match to TRBD2. CDR3 length equals 13 residues. CDR1 is SGHDN, CDR2 FVKESK, per germline. V lost 5 bases and J lost 12; bases outside the gene matches: 9. CDR3 amino acids: CASSYAGGPRQFF. The CDR3 DNA reads as TGTGCCAGCAGCTACGCGGGAGGCCCGAGGCAGTTCTTC.

This sequence joins TRBV2 and TRBJ2-7; D may be TRBD1 (6 bases). Germline V CDR1 and CDR2: SNHLY, FYNNEI. The V end lost 6 bases, the J end lost 3 bases, and 9 bases lay between the germline ends. The CDR3 consists of 12 residues. CDR3 amino acids: CASRTGFYEQYF. The CDR3 DNA reads TGTGCCAGCAGAACAGGGTTCTACGAGCAGTACTTC.

The chain couples TRBV12-3 or TRBV12-4 to TRBJ2-2, with D hard to call. This CDR3 comprises 15 residues. Between the trimmed V and J ends, which lost 3 bases and 4 bases, there was a span of 12 bases. In nucleotides, the CDR3 is TGTGCCAGCAGTTTGAACAGTTCGCCCACCGGGGAGCTGTTTTTT. This gives the protein CASSLNSSPTGELFF.

The J gene is TRBJ1-1, the V gene TRBV14; D not resolved. Germline V lookup: CDR1 SGHDN, CDR2 FVKESK. Trimming stripped 4 bases from V and 3 bases from J, with 9 bases between. CDR3 length: 13 residues. The CDR3 coding sequence is TGTGCCAGCAGCCCGTTCGGGGACACTGAAGCTTTCTTT. As protein: CASSPFGDTEAFF.

The chain joins TRBV9 to TRBJ2-1, with TRBD1 matching 7 bases. This CDR3 region has 17 residues. CDR1 and CDR2 from the germline V gene are SGDLS and YYNGEE. Germline trimming cut 1 base from V and 5 bases from J; bases unmatched to any gene: 12. This chain's CDR3 is CASSVRPRQGDHNEQFF. DNA for the CDR3: TGTGCCAGCAGCGTAAGGCCGCGGCAGGGGGATCACAATGAGCAGTTCTTC.